Following are 16 T cell receptor beta chains from one sample sequenced in a study of long-term antiretroviral therapy in people with HIV. This was the immunoSEQ v3.0 assay at survey level. Profiling relied on immunoSEQ multiplex PCR, and the TCRdb table lists in-frame clones only, not all of them. The sample contains 30,000 to 40,000 clones, 75% to 85% of which appear only once. Material: unsorted PBMCs, obtained 3.3 years after starting antiretroviral therapy. These TCRs come from a man younger than 35 with HIV.

This clone was seen just once. V and J are TRBV10-2 and TRBJ2-1; 7 bases fit TRBD2. Per the germline V gene, CDR1 is WSHSY and CDR2 is SAAADI. V lost 5 bases, J lost 1 base, and 8 bases stayed unmatched. The CDR3 length is 16 residues. The CDR3, as DNA: TGCGCCAGCAGTCCGAGCGGGACCCGGTCCTACAATGAGCAGTTCTTC. It codes for CASSPSGTRSYNEQFF.

The chain carries TRBV27 and TRBJ1-1; D is possibly TRBD1 (5 bases). The V end was cut by 5 bases, the J end by 1 base, with 8 bases between. In germline, CDR1 is MNHEY, CDR2 SMNVEV (reference sequence). The CDR3 has 13 residues. CDR3 DNA: TGTGCCAGCAGTCAGGGACGGAACACTGAAGCTTTCTTT. Residues: CASSQGRNTEAFF.

The rearrangement uses TRBV7-8 and TRBJ2-7, with 8 positions matching TRBD1. The V and J ends lost 5 bases and 4 bases, in that order; junction bases with no gene match: 7. Germline assignment: CDR1 SGHVS and CDR2 FQNEAQ. The CDR3 loop spans 14 amino acids. The CDR3 region has the DNA TGTGCCAGCAGCAGTTTTGGGGACAGGTACGAGCAGTACTTC. Translated: CASSSFGDRYEQYF.

CDR3 amino acids: CASSPGLAGAGEQYF. In nucleotides, the CDR3 is TGTGCCAGCTCACCTGGACTAGCGGGAGCGGGGGAGCAGTACTTC. V usage is TRBV18 and J usage is TRBJ2-7; 13 bases match TRBD2. Germline V gene lookup returns CDR1 KGHSH and CDR2 LQKENI. The V gene end was trimmed by 3 bases and the J gene end by 7 bases; junction bases not matched to a gene: 6. The CDR3 has 15 amino acids.

This chain joins TRBV7-2 and TRBJ2-7; D is uncertain. Trimming removed 3 bases at V and 3 bases at J, with 9 bases between. CDR1 SGHTA and CDR2 FQGNSA come from the germline V gene. This CDR3 has 13 amino acids. The CDR3 loop is CASSLGNVYEQYF. CDR3 nucleotides: TGTGCCAGCAGCTTGGGGAACGTCTACGAGCAGTACTTC.

The chain employs TRBV9 and TRBJ1-1; 8 positions agree with TRBD1. The ends lost 0 bases at V and 0 bases at J; junction bases unmatched: 7. There are 17 residues in the CDR3. CDR1 SGDLS and CDR2 YYNGEE come from the germline V gene. The CDR3 sequence is CASSVGDRGLMNTEAFF. The CDR3 bases are TGTGCCAGCAGCGTAGGAGACAGGGGACTCATGAACACTGAAGCTTTCTTT. The variable domain in full, completed from reference TRBV9 and TRBJ1-1, reads DSGVTQTPKHLITATGQRVTLRCSPRSGDLSVYWYQQSLDQGLQFLIQYYNGEERAKGNILERFSAQQFPDLHSELNLSSLELGDSALYFCASSVGDRGLMNTEAFFGQGTRLTVV.

This clone occurred a few times. This chain joins TRBV4-3 and TRBJ1-1; D gene unclear. The CDR3 spans 15 residues. V gave up 0 bases and J gave up 1 base, with 9 bases separating them. In germline, CDR1 is LGHNA, CDR2 YSLEER. CDR3: CASSQDRLRNTEAFF. DNA of the CDR3: TGCGCCAGCAGCCAAGACCGGCTGAGGAACACTGAAGCTTTCTTT.

This clone was picked up one time. The chain couples TRBV25-1 to TRBJ1-1, with D hard to call. Germline V gene lookup returns CDR1 MGHDK and CDR2 SYGVNS. V gave up 5 bases and J gave up 11 bases, with 12 bases separating them. This CDR3 region has 11 residues. The CDR3, as DNA: TGTGCCAGCAGTAGGGCAACGGCGGCTTTCTTT. Its translation: CASSRATAAFF.

The chain has TRBV6-5 and TRBJ2-5; tentatively, D is TRBD2 (5 bases). The V end lost 0 bases, the J end lost 5 bases, and 13 bases lay between the germline ends. The CDR3 length is 15 residues. Germline-derived CDR1 and CDR2 are MNHEY and SVGAGI. CDR3: CASSYSASPEETQYF. The CDR3 coding sequence is TGTGCCAGCAGTTACTCGGCTAGCCCTGAGGAGACCCAGTACTTC.

This clone was detected only a few times. This chain joins TRBV9 and TRBJ2-7, with TRBD2 as a possible D gene (5 bases). Germline assignment: CDR1 SGDLS and CDR2 YYNGEE. The CDR3 covers 15 residues. Between the trimmed V and J ends, which lost 0 bases and 6 bases, there was a span of 16 bases. CDR3 in DNA: TGTGCCAGCAGCGTAGGGACTCAGTCCTGGTCCGAGCAGTACTTC. Its translation is CASSVGTQSWSEQYF. Combining the CDR3 with reference TRBV9 and TRBJ2-7 gives the whole variable domain DSGVTQTPKHLITATGQRVTLRCSPRSGDLSVYWYQQSLDQGLQFLIQYYNGEERAKGNILERFSAQQFPDLHSELNLSSLELGDSALYFCASSVGTQSWSEQYFGPGTRLTVT.

V is TRBV14 and J is TRBJ2-1; 8 nucleotides match TRBD1. Germline V gene sequence: CDR1 SGHDN, CDR2 FVKESK. The CDR3 consists of 16 residues. With V trimmed by 0 bases and J by 3 bases, 4 bases remained unmatched. The CDR3 sequence is CASSQEPRGLYNEQFF. CDR3 bases: TGTGCCAGCAGCCAAGAACCCAGGGGGCTCTACAATGAGCAGTTCTTC.

This clone was seen a handful of times. DNA of the CDR3: TGTGCCAGCACCCCCGGGGGGAACACTGAAGCTTTCTTT. Translation: CASTPGGNTEAFF. V is TRBV4-2 and J is TRBJ1-1; the D gene is possibly TRBD1 (5 bases). Trimming stripped 7 bases from V and 1 base from J, with 10 bases between. This CDR3 has 13 residues. Germline V gene data show CDR1 as LGHNA and CDR2 as YNFKEQ.

The V and J genes are TRBV25-1 and TRBJ1-4; D not resolved. Germline values: CDR1 MGHDK, CDR2 SYGVNS. CDR3 length: 13 residues. V was trimmed by 4 bases and J by 5 bases, leaving 8 bases between them. The chain's CDR3 is CASSVGLNEKLFF. CDR3 sequence (DNA): TGTGCCAGCAGTGTCGGACTGAATGAAAAACTGTTTTTT.

V gene TRBV29-1 combines with J gene TRBJ2-7, with D possibly TRBD1 on 5 matching bases. CDR3 length equals 11 residues. Between the trimmed V and J ends, which lost 6 bases and 3 bases, there was a span of 9 bases. CDR1 SQVTM and CDR2 ANQGSEA come from the germline V gene. The CDR3 nucleotides are TGCAGCGTCCAGGGCAGCTACGAGCAGTACTTC. This codes for CSVQGSYEQYF.

The chain couples TRBV4-1 to TRBJ2-1; 9 bases match TRBD2. Trimming at V came to 3 bases and at J to 2 bases, leaving 2 bases not matched to a gene. The CDR3 loop spans 15 amino acids. CDR1 and CDR2 (germline): MGHRA, YSYEKL. Here the CDR3 reads CASSHLAGAYNEQFF. The CDR3, as DNA: TGCGCCAGCAGCCACTTAGCGGGAGCCTACAATGAGCAGTTCTTC.

DNA for the CDR3: TGTGCCAGCAGCTTATACGACGGACCACGAAACTATGGCTACACCTTC. Its translation is CASSLYDGPRNYGYTF. The rearrangement joins TRBV11-2 to TRBJ1-2; no definite D call. Trimming cost V 2 bases and J 2 bases, with 15 bases left between them. Germline CDR1 and CDR2: SGHAT and FQNNGV. This CDR3 has 16 residues. Variable domain in full (rest from reference TRBV11-2 and TRBJ1-2): EAGVAQSPRYKIIEKRQSVAFWCNPISGHATLYWYQQILGQGPKLLIQFQNNGVVDDSQLPKDRFSAERLKGVDSTLKIQPAKLEDSAVYLCASSLYDGPRNYGYTFGSGTRLTVV.